These 20 T cell receptor beta chains share one sample of origin, sequenced in a study of T cell responses to AZD1222 COVID-19 vaccine. Profiling relied on immunoSEQ multiplex PCR, and the TCRdb table lists in-frame clones only, not all of them. The profile shows just under 35,000 clones, roughly 89% of them singletons. Sequences were derived from peripheral blood, sampled on day 0 of AZD1222 vaccination. The receptors stem from an adult in good health.

The chain recombines TRBV29-1 with TRBJ2-1, with TRBD2 matching 10 bases. The CDR3 covers 14 residues. V shed 8 bases, J shed 7 bases, and the junction held 11 bases outside the gene matches. CDR1 and CDR2 from the germline V gene are SQVTM and ANQGSEA. CDR3 nucleotides: TGCAGCCACTCCCCGGGACTAGCGACAAATGAGCAGTTCTTC. It specifies CSHSPGLATNEQFF.

This chain joins TRBV5-4 and TRBJ2-5; no firm D call. V was trimmed by 2 bases and J by 3 bases, leaving 11 bases between them. Germline CDR1 reads SGHNT; CDR2 reads YYREEE (reference sequence). The CDR3 has 14 residues. This chain's CDR3 is CASSFEASEETQYF. CDR3 nucleotides: TGTGCCAGCAGCTTTGAGGCGTCGGAAGAGACCCAGTACTTC.

V gene TRBV19 combines with J gene TRBJ2-5, with TRBD1 matching over 8 bases. V was clipped by 5 bases and J by 2 bases; unmatched bases: 13. The CDR3 runs 17 residues. Germline CDR1 is LNHDA and CDR2 is SQIVND (reference sequence). Here the CDR3 DNA reads TGTGCCAGTAGTCGGGCAGGGGGCTCCATAAATCAAGAGACCCAGTACTTC. It is translated as CASSRAGGSINQETQYF.

The V call is TRBV19, the J call TRBJ2-2, with no clear D. In germline, CDR1 is LNHDA, CDR2 SQIVND (reference sequence). There are 14 residues in the CDR3. Between the trimmed V and J ends, which lost 3 bases and 1 base, there was a span of 6 bases. Written as DNA, the CDR3 is TGTGCCAGTAGTATCGTTCAGAACACCGGGGAGCTGTTTTTT. It yields the protein CASSIVQNTGELFF.

The chain uses TRBV11-2 and TRBJ2-7; perhaps TRBD2 as D (5 bases). Germline values: CDR1 SGHAT, CDR2 FQNNGV. The CDR3 extends over 15 amino acids. Trimming left V 1 base short and J 0 bases short, with 10 bases between. This CDR3 is CASSLGLGSSYEQYF. The CDR3 DNA reads as TGTGCCAGCAGCTTAGGACTGGGGAGCTCCTACGAGCAGTACTTC.

J is TRBJ1-1 and V is TRBV2; 7 nucleotides agree with TRBD1. Germline lookup yields CDR1 SNHLY and CDR2 FYNNEI. V was pared by 7 bases and J by 11 bases, with 19 bases of the junction left unmatched. The CDR3 length is 15 residues. CDR3 nucleotides: TGTGCCAGCAACCGACAGGGAGGGACTCTAATTTTGGCTTTCTTT. It is translated as CASNRQGGTLILAFF.

The chain links TRBV7-2 to TRBJ2-7, with D unclear. V lost 5 bases to trimming and J lost 0 bases, with 11 bases between them. The CDR3 contains 14 residues. Per the germline V gene, CDR1 is SGHTA and CDR2 is FQGNSA. CDR3 amino acids: CASSPIRSSYEQYF. The CDR3 DNA reads TGTGCCAGCAGCCCTATCAGGAGCTCCTACGAGCAGTACTTC.

V usage is TRBV5-3 and J usage is TRBJ2-7; TRBD1 matches at 9 bases. TRBV5-3 is labeled an ORF, and its function is uncertain. The CDR3 runs 16 residues. V shed 3 bases and J 3 bases; nucleotides not matched to a gene: 10. The DNA of the CDR3 is TGTGCCAGAAGCTGGGAAAGGGACAGGGTACGCTACGAGCAGTACTTC. Amino acids: CARSWERDRVRYEQYF.

The rearrangement uses TRBV3-1 (or the pseudogene TRBV3-2) and TRBJ2-7; D possibly corresponds to TRBD2 (6 bases). The CDR3 sequence is 16 residues long. V lost 2 bases and J lost 6, with 20 bases in between. Germline V CDR1 and CDR2: LGHDT, YNNKEL (reference sequence). The CDR3 sequence is CASSQRGSAGPSEQYF. The CDR3 DNA is TGTGCCAGCAGCCAAAGGGGCTCCGCGGGGCCCTCCGAGCAGTACTTC.

The rearrangement uses TRBV29-1 and TRBJ1-1, with D hard to call. Germline values: CDR1 SQVTM, CDR2 ANQGSEA. The CDR3 runs to 14 residues. Trimming took 5 bases from V and 3 from J, leaving 16 bases between them. CDR3 nucleotide sequence: TGCAGCGTTTTCTTTAGGGATTTGTACACTGAAGCTTTCTTT. This codes for CSVFFRDLYTEAFF.

In this sample, this clone turned up a few times. V and J are TRBV2 and TRBJ1-1, with D perhaps TRBD1 (5 bases). Germline assignment: CDR1 SNHLY and CDR2 FYNNEI. The ends were cut back, 6 bases at V and 4 bases at J, with 18 bases in the middle. This CDR3 comprises 15 residues. As DNA, the CDR3 is TGTGCCAGCAGGATCTCGGGGGGGAGGAGCACTGAAGCTTTCTTT. Its protein is CASRISGGRSTEAFF.

The V gene is TRBV7-3, the J gene TRBJ2-5; 9 nucleotides agree with TRBD1. V dropped 5 bases and J dropped 9; count of bases not matched to a gene: 10. The CDR3 has 14 residues. The V gene's germline CDR1 is SGHTA and CDR2 FQGTGA. CDR3 region: CASSPTGTGRAQYF. The CDR3 nucleotides are TGTGCCAGCAGCCCTACCGGGACAGGGAGGGCCCAGTACTTC.

V and J are TRBV3-1 (or the pseudogene TRBV3-2) and TRBJ1-1; D is ambiguous. V lost 3 bases to trimming and J lost 5 bases, with 13 bases between them. The CDR3 loop spans 14 amino acids. The germline V gene has CDR1 LGHDT and CDR2 YNNKEL (reference sequence). CDR3 sequence: CASSQGEKRTEAFF. The DNA of the CDR3 is TGTGCCAGCAGCCAGGGCGAGAAAAGAACTGAAGCTTTCTTT.

The chain recombines TRBV28 with TRBJ1-4; D unclear. The CDR3 contains 13 residues. Trimming shortened V by 2 bases and J by 7 bases, and 8 bases separated the two germline ends. Germline assignment: CDR1 MDHEN and CDR2 SYDVKM. CDR3 loop: CASSLAQGEKLFF. The CDR3 DNA follows: TGTGCCAGCAGTTTAGCTCAAGGTGAAAAACTGTTTTTT. Based on the CDR3 plus reference TRBV28 and TRBJ1-4, the full variable domain is DVKVTQSSRYLVKRTGEKVFLECVQDMDHENMFWYRQDPGLGLRLIYFSYDVKMKEKGDIPEGYSVSREKKERFSLILESASTNQTSMYLCASSLAQGEKLFFGSGTQLSVL.

The rearrangement joins TRBV4-1 to TRBJ2-7; a possible D gene is TRBD1 (5 bases). The CDR3 consists of 13 residues. The V gene lost 3 bases and the J gene lost 4 bases, with 10 bases spanning the gap. Germline V gene lookup returns CDR1 MGHRA and CDR2 YSYEKL. The CDR3 spells CASSHPRGYEQYF. The DNA of the CDR3 is TGCGCCAGCAGCCACCCAAGGGGTTACGAGCAGTACTTC.

The genes are TRBV10-3 and TRBJ1-3, with D unclear. V dropped 7 bases and J dropped 4 bases, with 11 bases sitting between them. In germline, CDR1 is ENHRY, CDR2 SYGVKD. The CDR3 runs 13 residues. CDR3 DNA: TGTGCCATCACGGCGGCAGTGGGAAACACCATATATTTT. It translates to CAITAAVGNTIYF.

V and J are TRBV5-5 and TRBJ1-4; unclear D gene. Germline CDR1 reads SGHKS; CDR2 reads YYEKEE (reference sequence). Trimming left V 4 bases short and J 12 bases short, with 10 bases between. The length of the CDR3 is 11 residues. CDR3 sequence reads: CASSREVELFF. The CDR3 coding sequence is TGTGCCAGCAGCCGAGAGGTCGAACTGTTTTTT.

The CDR3 sequence is CASSPVRRGGTDEQYF. Written as DNA, the CDR3 is TGTGCCAGCAGCCCTGTACGGCGGGGGGGCACTGACGAGCAGTACTTC. The chain uses TRBV3-1 (or the pseudogene TRBV3-2) and TRBJ2-7; 9 bases map to TRBD2. The CDR3 runs 16 residues. The germline CDR1 and CDR2 sequences are LGHDT and YNNKEL (reference sequence). J was trimmed by 5 bases and V by 4 bases; bases with no gene match: 12.

The genes are TRBV7-9 and TRBJ2-3; D ambiguous. The germline CDR1 and CDR2 sequences are SEHNR and FQNEAQ (reference sequence). V lost 1 base and J 1 base, leaving 9 bases between the germline ends. The CDR3 contains 15 residues. CDR3 coding DNA: TGTGCCAGCAGCTTAGTCCAGCGCGGCACAGATACGCAGTATTTT. Translated, it gives CASSLVQRGTDTQYF.

In its sample, this clone was seen once. The chain is built from TRBV28 and TRBJ2-6; no reliable D call. CDR3 size: 14 residues. The germline V gene encodes CDR1 MDHEN and CDR2 SYDVKM. The V end lost 2 bases, the J end lost 2 bases, and 4 bases lay between the germline ends. CDR3 amino acids: CASSLMTGANVLTF. The CDR3 nucleotides are TGTGCCAGCAGTTTAATGACTGGGGCCAACGTCCTGACTTTC. The full variable domain, with the rest looked up from reference TRBV28 and TRBJ2-6, is DVKVTQSSRYLVKRTGEKVFLECVQDMDHENMFWYRQDPGLGLRLIYFSYDVKMKEKGDIPEGYSVSREKKERFSLILESASTNQTSMYLCASSLMTGANVLTFGAGSRLTVL.